The next 20 T cell receptor beta chains were all read from a single sample in a study of blood T cell repertoires in COVID-19. Profiling relied on immunoSEQ multiplex PCR, and the TCRdb table lists in-frame clones only, not all of them. The sample yields 150,000 to 200,000 clones, 86% seen once. The sequencing input was peripheral blood. The receptors derive from a woman aged 55-70 years with COVID-19, enrolled during active disease.

CDR3 in amino acids: CATIPVHYEQYF. The CDR3 DNA reads as TGTGCCACCATTCCAGTCCACTACGAGCAGTACTTC. J is TRBJ2-7 and V is TRBV24-1, with D unresolved. V was trimmed by 8 bases and J by 3 bases, leaving 10 bases between them. Germline CDR1 is KGHDR and CDR2 is SFDVKD. The CDR3 is made up of 12 amino acids.

The rearrangement links TRBV10-3 to TRBJ2-7; 10 bases line up with TRBD2. With V trimmed by 7 bases and J by 4 bases, 16 bases remained unmatched. CDR1 and CDR2 (germline): ENHRY, SYGVKD. This CDR3 region has 17 residues. In nucleotides, the CDR3 is TGTGCCATCATCCGGGCAGGGTCGGCTAGCGGGAGATACGAGCAGTACTTC. This gives the protein CAIIRAGSASGRYEQYF.

The genes are TRBV12-3 or TRBV12-4 and TRBJ1-4, with 7 bases identical to TRBD1. This CDR3 is 11 amino acids long. Trimming cost V 5 bases and J 15 bases; bases outside gene matches: 6. CDR3 nucleotides: TGTGCCAGCAGTAGGGGGCCTAAGGTGTTTTTT. The encoded protein is CASSRGPKVFF.

The gene calls are TRBV19 and TRBJ2-4; D is possibly TRBD2 (6 bases). CDR1 and CDR2 from the germline V gene are LNHDA and SQIVND (reference sequence). V was clipped by 4 bases and J by 0 bases, with 10 bases between them. This CDR3 is built from 15 residues. Here the CDR3 DNA reads TGTGCCAGTAGTAAATGGGGGGAAGCCAAAAACATTCAGTACTTC. Encoded protein: CASSKWGEAKNIQYF.

The CDR3 here is CASQPRSGVYEQYF. The CDR3, as DNA: TGTGCCAGCCAGCCGAGGAGCGGGGTCTACGAGCAGTACTTC. V is TRBV7-8 and J is TRBJ2-7; 7 nucleotides agree with TRBD2. Germline CDR1 is SGHVS and CDR2 is FQNEAQ. The CDR3 runs 14 residues. J was trimmed by 3 bases and V by 8 bases; bases with no gene match: 10.

The CDR3 sequence: CASSLGRGREVWPYEQYF. The CDR3 bases are TGTGCCAGCAGTTTAGGCCGGGGGCGGGAGGTTTGGCCCTACGAGCAGTACTTC. The chain combines TRBV28 with TRBJ2-7, with 8 bases lining up with TRBD2. The CDR3 totals 18 residues. V lost 2 bases to trimming and J lost 2 bases; unmatched junction nucleotides: 14. Germline CDR1 reads MDHEN; CDR2 reads SYDVKM.

The rearrangement links TRBV28 to TRBJ1-2; 10 bases fit TRBD1. The CDR3 totals 14 residues. Per the germline V gene, CDR1 is MDHEN and CDR2 is SYDVKM. With V trimmed by 5 bases and J by 5 bases, 5 bases remained unmatched. The chain's CDR3 is CASSPPGQGYGYTF. CDR3 DNA: TGTGCCAGCAGTCCGCCGGGACAGGGGTATGGCTACACCTTC.

This chain joins TRBV6-6 and TRBJ1-3; D is uncertain. With 5 bases removed from V and 0 bases from J, the gap between germline ends came to 8 bases. The length of the CDR3 is 14 residues. The germline gives CDR1 MNHNY, CDR2 SVGAGI (reference sequence). CDR3 sequence: CASSGGSSGNTIYF. The CDR3 bases are TGTGCCAGCAGTGGCGGCAGCTCTGGAAACACCATATATTTT.

The sample holds many counts of this clone. CDR3 nucleotides: TGTGCCTGGTCTCCGGGGGGTGGAAACAATCAGCCCCAGCATTTT. It codes for CAWSPGGGNNQPQHF. This chain uses TRBV30 with TRBJ1-5; D perhaps matches TRBD1 (5 bases). This CDR3 contains 15 residues. V was clipped by 5 bases and J by 3 bases, with 17 bases between them. Germline V lookup: CDR1 GTSNPN, CDR2 SVGIG (reference sequence).

The chain has TRBV19 and TRBJ1-1; D is possibly TRBD1 (6 bases). Germline CDR1 LNHDA, CDR2 SQIVND (reference sequence). Trimming removed 5 bases at V and 10 bases at J, with 14 bases between. The CDR3 sequence is 12 residues long. The CDR3 is CASSDPGTTAFF. CDR3 DNA sequence: TGTGCCAGTAGTGACCCCGGGACAACAGCTTTCTTT.

This clone has a single count. The rearrangement links TRBV12-3 or TRBV12-4 to TRBJ2-1, with 9 bases identical to TRBD2. Trimming removed 3 bases from V and 7 bases from J; junction bases left unmatched: 1. There are 13 residues in the CDR3. The CDR3 loop reads CASSFTSGNEQFF. The CDR3 DNA follows: TGTGCCAGCAGTTTTACTAGCGGGAATGAGCAGTTCTTC.

The V and J genes are TRBV30 and TRBJ1-4; D may be TRBD1 (6 bases). Trimming removed 4 bases at V and 7 bases at J, with 22 bases between. Germline-derived CDR1 and CDR2 are GTSNPN and SVGIG (reference sequence). The CDR3 contains 16 residues. In DNA form, the CDR3 reads TGTGCCTGGACCACAGGGCGAGCCGGGGTCGGTGAAAAACTGTTTTTT. This gives the protein CAWTTGRAGVGEKLFF.

The rearrangement links TRBV4-3 to TRBJ1-2; 9 bases are shared with TRBD1. V lost 4 bases and J lost 4; bases outside the gene matches: 10. The germline V gene encodes CDR1 LGHNA and CDR2 YSLEER. The CDR3 has 16 amino acids. The CDR3 DNA is TGCGCCAGCAGCCGCGCCGGGACAGGGAAGGGCTATGGCTACACCTTC. Translated: CASSRAGTGKGYGYTF.

CDR3 sequence reads: CASSLRRENTGELFF. The CDR3, as DNA: TGTGCCAGCAGCTTGCGACGGGAGAACACCGGGGAGCTGTTTTTT. This rearrangement joins TRBV5-6 to TRBJ2-2, with D tentatively TRBD2 (5 bases). The germline V gene has CDR1 SGHDT and CDR2 YYEEEE. Trimming took off 1 base at V and 1 base at J, with 8 bases between the two ends. CDR3 size: 15 residues.

V gene TRBV11-2 combines with J gene TRBJ2-7; 14 bases align to TRBD2. V was pared by 5 bases and J by 2 bases, with 8 bases of the junction left unmatched. In germline, CDR1 is SGHAT, CDR2 FQNNGV. The CDR3 is 17 residues long. DNA of the CDR3: TGTGCCAGCAGCCCCGGGACTAGCGGGAGTAATCCCTACGAGCAGTACTTC. It is translated as CASSPGTSGSNPYEQYF.

In its sample, this clone was seen once. The V gene is TRBV9, the J gene TRBJ2-5; 7 bases are shared with TRBD2. Trimming removed 0 bases from V and 5 bases from J; junction bases left unmatched: 10. This CDR3 has 16 residues. Germline loops: CDR1 SGDLS, CDR2 YYNGEE. The CDR3 DNA reads TGTGCCAGCAGCGTAGAGGGACTATCGTCGCGGGAGACCCAGTACTTC. Translating gives CASSVEGLSSRETQYF. The entire variable domain, with the rest obtained from reference TRBV9 and TRBJ2-5, is as follows: DSGVTQTPKHLITATGQRVTLRCSPRSGDLSVYWYQQSLDQGLQFLIQYYNGEERAKGNILERFSAQQFPDLHSELNLSSLELGDSALYFCASSVEGLSSRETQYFGPGTRLLVL.

The sample holds a few counts of this clone. In DNA, the CDR3 is TGTGCCACCAGTTCCGGGTCCCCTCCCTACGAGCAGTACTTC. It translates to CATSSGSPPYEQYF. The J gene is TRBJ2-7, the V gene TRBV24-1; D remains unclear. V lost 6 bases to trimming and J lost 2 bases, with 13 bases between them. The CDR3 runs 14 residues. CDR1 and CDR2 from the germline V gene are KGHDR and SFDVKD.

The chain combines TRBV30 with TRBJ1-2; 8 nucleotides align to TRBD1. The V gene's germline CDR1 is GTSNPN and CDR2 SVGIG (reference sequence). J was trimmed by 8 bases and V by 2 bases; bases with no gene match: 4. There are 12 residues in the CDR3. Written as DNA, the CDR3 is TGTGCCTGGAGTCACGGACAGGGAGGCTACACCTTC. It specifies CAWSHGQGGYTF. The full variable domain, with the rest looked up from reference TRBV30 and TRBJ1-2, is SQTIHQWPATLVQPVGSPLSLECTVEGTSNPNLYWYRQAAGRGLQLLFYSVGIGQISSEVPQNLSASRPQDRQFILSSKKLLLSDSGFYLCAWSHGQGGYTFGSGTRLTVV.

This clone has a handful of counts. The CDR3 is CASSTVGLETQYF. CDR3 DNA: TGTGCCAGTAGTACCGTCGGTCTTGAGACCCAGTACTTC. V usage is TRBV19 and J usage is TRBJ2-5; D is unresolved. Germline V gene data show CDR1 as LNHDA and CDR2 as SQIVND (reference sequence). V was shortened by 4 bases and J by 5 bases, with 11 bases between the two germline ends. The CDR3 runs to 13 residues.

This clone appeared a few times. The chain employs TRBV19 and TRBJ1-2; 7 nucleotides line up with TRBD1. The CDR3 is 15 amino acids. V dropped 8 bases and J dropped 0; count of bases not matched to a gene: 9. Germline V CDR1 and CDR2: LNHDA, SQIVND (reference sequence). The CDR3 here is CASLPNRGSNYGYTF. CDR3 bases: TGTGCCAGTCTCCCCAACAGGGGATCTAACTATGGCTACACCTTC.